This T cell receptor beta chain was obtained from a study of CD8 T cells in ankylosing spondylitis. Details on this clonotype: Its target is not known.

Library preparation for TCR beta used quantitative 5'-RACE with molecular barcodes. TCRdb re-derived calls from the 5' RACE reads in MiXCR, one entry per CDR3 protein. The data hold roughly 150,000 distinct CDR3 sequences, with 25% to 35% observed a single time. General study points: Several highly homologous variants made up a TCR beta motif that seemed to typify ankylosing spondylitis blood. Disease-linked clones were CD8+ and relatively rare in peripheral blood.

This TCR was sampled from a male donor with ankylosing spondylitis. The sequencing input was synovial fluid, either unsorted or a sorted T cell fraction (not recorded which).

CDR3 bases: TGTGCCAGCAGCCCACAGGGACAGGATAATCAGCCCCAGCATTTT. Translation gives CASSPQGQDNQPQHF. The V gene is TRBV7-2, the J gene TRBJ1-5, with 8 positions matching TRBD1. The V gene's germline CDR1 is SGHTA and CDR2 FQGNSA. J lost 4 bases, V lost 5 bases, and 7 bases had no gene match. CDR3 length: 15 residues.